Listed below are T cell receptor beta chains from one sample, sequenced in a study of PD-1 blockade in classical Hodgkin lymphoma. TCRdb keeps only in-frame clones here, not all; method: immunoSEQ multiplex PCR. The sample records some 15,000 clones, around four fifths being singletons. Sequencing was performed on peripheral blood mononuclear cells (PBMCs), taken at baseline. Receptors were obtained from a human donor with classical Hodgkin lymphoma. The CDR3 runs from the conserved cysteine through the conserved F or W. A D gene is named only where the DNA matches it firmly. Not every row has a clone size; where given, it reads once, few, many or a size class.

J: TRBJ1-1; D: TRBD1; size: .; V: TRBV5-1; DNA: TGCGCCAGCAGCTTACAGGGGGCTGGCACTGAAGCTTTCTTT; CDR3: CASSLQGAGTEAFF
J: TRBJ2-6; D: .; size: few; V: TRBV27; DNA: TGTGCCAGCAGTCCCCAGAGCTCTGGGGCCAACGTCCTGACTTTC; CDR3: CASSPQSSGANVLTF
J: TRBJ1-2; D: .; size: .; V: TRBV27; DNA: TGTGCCAGCAGTCCCTCCACTTGGACGAACTATGGCTACACCTTC; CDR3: CASSPSTWTNYGYTF
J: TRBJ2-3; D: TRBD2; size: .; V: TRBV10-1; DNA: TGCGCCAGCAGCACCGGGACTAGCGGGCCCACAGATACGCAGTATTTT; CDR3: CASSTGTSGPTDTQYF
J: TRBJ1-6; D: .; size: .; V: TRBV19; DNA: TGTGCCAGTAGTACTGCGGGGGGTCGTGAGAATTCACCCCTCCACTTT; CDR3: CASSTAGGRENSPLHF
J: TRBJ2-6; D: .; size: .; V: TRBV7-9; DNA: TGTGCCAGCAGCTTAGTTGGTGTTTCGGCCAACGTCCTGACTTTC; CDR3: CASSLVGVSANVLTF
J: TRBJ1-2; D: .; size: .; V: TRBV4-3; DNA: TGCGCCAGCAGCCGGAGCGCGAGGGGCTATGGCTACACCTTC; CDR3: CASSRSARGYGYTF
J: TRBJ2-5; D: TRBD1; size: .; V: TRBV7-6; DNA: TGTGCCAGCAGCTTCCCCGGGACAGGGAAAGGGGAGACCCAGTACTTC; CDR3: CASSFPGTGKGETQYF
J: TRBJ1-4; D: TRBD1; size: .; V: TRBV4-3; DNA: TGCGCCAGCAGCCAAGAAGGGGGCCGCGGAGAAAAACTGTTTTTT; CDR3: CASSQEGGRGEKLFF
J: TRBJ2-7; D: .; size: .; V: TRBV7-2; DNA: TGTGCCAGCAGCCTAGGGGTGTTCCTCCCCTACGAGCAGTACTTC; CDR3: CASSLGVFLPYEQYF
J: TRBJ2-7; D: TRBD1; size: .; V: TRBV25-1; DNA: TGTGCCAGCAGTGAATGGGACAGGGTTCACGAGCAGTACTTC; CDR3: CASSEWDRVHEQYF
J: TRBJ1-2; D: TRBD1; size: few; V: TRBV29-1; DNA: TGCAGCGTGGGGGGGACAGTCGATACTCCCGACACCTATGGCTACACCTTC; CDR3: CSVGGTVDTPDTYGYTF
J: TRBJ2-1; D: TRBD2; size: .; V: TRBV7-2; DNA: TGTGCCAGCAGCTTAGTTCGCGGGGGGACCTACAATGAGCAGTTCTTC; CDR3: CASSLVRGGTYNEQFF
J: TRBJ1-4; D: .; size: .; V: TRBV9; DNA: TGTGCCAGCAGCGTATCCCCAGGGATGAACGAAAAACTGTTTTTT; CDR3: CASSVSPGMNEKLFF
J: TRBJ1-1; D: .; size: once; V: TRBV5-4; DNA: TGTGCCAGCAGCTTGGCCTTAACCACAGGAAAAGTGGCTTTCTTT; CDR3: CASSLALTTGKVAFF
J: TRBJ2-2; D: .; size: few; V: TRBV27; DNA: TGTGCCAGCACTCAAATAGGGGGGCCAGGGGAGCTGTTTTTT; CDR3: CASTQIGGPGELFF
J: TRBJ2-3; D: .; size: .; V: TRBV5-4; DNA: TGTGCCAGCAGCAGGGGCCCCGGCACAGATACGCAGTATTTT; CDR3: CASSRGPGTDTQYF
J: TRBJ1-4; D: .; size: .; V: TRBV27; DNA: TGTGCCAGCAGTTTATCGCATACTAATGAAAAACTGTTTTTT; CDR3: CASSLSHTNEKLFF
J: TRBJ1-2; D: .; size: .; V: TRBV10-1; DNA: TGCGCCAGCAGTATAACCCCCGGACCAACTAACTATGGCTACACCTTC; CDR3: CASSITPGPTNYGYTF
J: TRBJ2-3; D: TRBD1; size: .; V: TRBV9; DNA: TGTGCCAGCAGCGTAGGGGTGGTGGGACAGGGGGCCCATACGCAGTATTTT; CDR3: CASSVGVVGQGAHTQYF
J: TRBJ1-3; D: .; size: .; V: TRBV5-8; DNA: TGTGCCACCGAACCTACTGGACTTTCTGGAAACACCATATATTTT; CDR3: CATEPTGLSGNTIYF
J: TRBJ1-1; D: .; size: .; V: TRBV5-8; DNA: TGTGCCAGCATTCGGGGGAACACTGAAGCTTTCTTT; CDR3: CASIRGNTEAFF
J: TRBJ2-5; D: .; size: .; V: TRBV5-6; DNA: TGTGCCAGCAGCTTGAGTGGTACAGCTCAGACCCAGTACTTC; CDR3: CASSLSGTAQTQYF